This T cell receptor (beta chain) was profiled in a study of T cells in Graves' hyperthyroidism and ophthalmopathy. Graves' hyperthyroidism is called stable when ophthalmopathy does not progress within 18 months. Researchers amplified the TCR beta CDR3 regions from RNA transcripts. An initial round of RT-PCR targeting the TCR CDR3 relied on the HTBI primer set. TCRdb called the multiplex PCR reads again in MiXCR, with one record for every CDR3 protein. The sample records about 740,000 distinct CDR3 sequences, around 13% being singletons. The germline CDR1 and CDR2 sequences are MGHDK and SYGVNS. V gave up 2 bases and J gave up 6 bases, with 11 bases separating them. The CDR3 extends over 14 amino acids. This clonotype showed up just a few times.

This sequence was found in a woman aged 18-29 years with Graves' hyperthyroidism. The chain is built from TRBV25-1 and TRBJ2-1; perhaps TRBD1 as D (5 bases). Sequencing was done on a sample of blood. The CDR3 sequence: CASSEGKGSNEQFF. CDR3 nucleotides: TGTGCCAGCAGTGAAGGAAAGGGGTCCAATGAGCAGTTCTTC.